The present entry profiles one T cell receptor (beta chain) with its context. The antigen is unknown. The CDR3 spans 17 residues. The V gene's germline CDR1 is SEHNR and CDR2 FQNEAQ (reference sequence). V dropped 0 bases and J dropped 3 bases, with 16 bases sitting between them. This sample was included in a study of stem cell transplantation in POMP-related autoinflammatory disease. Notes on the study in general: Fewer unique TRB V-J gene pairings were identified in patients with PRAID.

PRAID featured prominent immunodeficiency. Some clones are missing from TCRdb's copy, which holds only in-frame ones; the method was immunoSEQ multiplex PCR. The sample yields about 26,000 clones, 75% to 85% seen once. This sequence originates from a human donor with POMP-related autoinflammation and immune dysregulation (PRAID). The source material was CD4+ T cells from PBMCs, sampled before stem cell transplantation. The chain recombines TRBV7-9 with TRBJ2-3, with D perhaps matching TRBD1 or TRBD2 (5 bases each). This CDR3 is CASSLASGTHTTDTQYF. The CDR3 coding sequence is TGTGCCAGCAGCTTAGCGTCTGGGACGCACACTACAGATACGCAGTATTTT. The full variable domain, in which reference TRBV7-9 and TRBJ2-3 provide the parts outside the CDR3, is DTGVSQNPRHKITKRGQNVTFRCDPISEHNRLYWYRQTLGQGPEFLTYFQNEAQLEKSRLLSDRFSAERPKGSFSTLEIQRTEQGDSAMYLCASSLASGTHTTDTQYFGPGTRLTVL.